A selection of T cell receptor beta chains follows, all from one sample in a study of T cell clusters in autoimmune cytopenias. TCRdb reanalyzed the multiplex PCR reads, giving one entry per CDR3 protein sequence and no DNA. The sample holds over 9,000 distinct CDR3 sequences. The sequenced material came from peripheral blood. Source of these receptors: a human donor with an autoimmune cytopenia or autoimmune hepatitis (not recorded which). Each CDR3 is given with its conserved first and last residue. Size is stated for part of the rows, as once, few or many counts, or as a class when the clone is expanded.

V gene	CDR3 length	clone size	J gene	CDR3 protein
TRBV7-7	15	NA	TRBJ2-3	CASSLAWGGTDTQYF
TRBV4-2	15	NA	TRBJ2-6	CASSQGPYGANVLTF
TRBV28	11	NA	TRBJ1-1	CASRWTGEAFF
TRBV5-4	14	NA	TRBJ2-4	CASSFGEAKNIQYF
TRBV27	14	NA	TRBJ2-7	CASSFRAGSYEQYF
TRBV4-2	17	NA	TRBJ1-5	CASSQDPGKYSNQPQHF
TRBV4-2	13	NA	TRBJ1-2	CASSAQGDYGYTF
TRBV11-2	12	NA	TRBJ2-7	CASSLSRREQYF
TRBV6-6	15	medium-sized	TRBJ2-1	CASSRAGTGEDEQFF
TRBV21-1	16	NA	TRBJ1-3	CASSSRDRVTGNTIYF
TRBV18	15	NA	TRBJ2-5	CASSPLTGKQETQYF
TRBV5-1	14	NA	TRBJ1-6	CASSEDRGNSPLHF
TRBV6-1	11	NA	TRBJ1-2	CASSQGAGYTF
TRBV7-6	16	NA	TRBJ2-1	CASSLLAGGWRNEQFF
TRBV6-5	15	NA	TRBJ1-5	CASRLDTNRSQHQHF
TRBV27	14	medium-sized	TRBJ1-2	CASRRQGHGYGYTF
TRBV7-9	14	NA	TRBJ2-7	CASSLGDGPQEQYF
TRBV7-6	13	NA	TRBJ1-5	CASSSLQGGPQHF
TRBV19	14	medium-sized	TRBJ1-2	CASSHSRGFYGYTF
TRBV6-2/TRBV6-3	13	medium-sized	TRBJ1-1	CASSFDPNTEAFF
TRBV28	13	NA	TRBJ2-1	CASSILSGVEQFF
TRBV4-3	14	NA	TRBJ2-5	CASSQDPNGETQYF
TRBV12-3/TRBV12-4	13	NA	TRBJ1-2	CASSLRGDYGYTF
TRBV20-1	15	NA	TRBJ1-5	CSARDVGLGNQPQHF
TRBV6-6	17	NA	TRBJ2-7	CASSYSNYEVRSYEQYF
TRBV11-1	13	NA	TRBJ1-2	CASSLSGDYGYTF
TRBV25-1	17	NA	TRBJ1-2	CASSEGGTGGAIYGYTF
TRBV6-2/TRBV6-3	16	medium-sized	TRBJ2-1	CASSYSMSGGAREQFF
TRBV11-2	13	NA	TRBJ2-2	CASSLGFTGELFF
TRBV30	15	medium-sized	TRBJ2-1	CAWSAPLHPIYEQFF
TRBV27	17	NA	TRBJ1-2	CASSLSGRVDSNYGYTF
TRBV5-1	14	NA	TRBJ1-2	CASSLAGGGDGYTF